Sequencing of this T cell receptor beta chain was carried out in a study of metastatic and nonmetastatic thyroid tumors. Looking at the study overall: Repertoire data that came from the blood and tumor or nodule tissue of malignant and benign thyroid patients were compared. Study-wide results and limits: Malignant thyroid tumors reportedly exceeded benign nodules significantly in TCR beta diversity, with the difference appearing in blood and tumor.

Under the authors' procedure: In papillary thyroid cancer, a distant-metastasis classifier was built using CDR3 differences across clinicopathological groups. Using MiXCR, TCRdb reanalyzed the PCR reads. TCRdb's processing, not the study's, gives the V and J calls here. The data hold 4,000 or so clones, with 33% observed a single time. Until they underwent thyroid surgery, no patient had received any treatment. Only a few counts were recorded for this clone. Its specificity is not known. CDR1 and CDR2 (germline): SGHTA, FQGTGA. The V and J ends lost 0 bases and 1 base, in that order; junction bases with no gene match: 9. The CDR3 runs 18 residues.

The gene calls are TRBV7-3 and TRBJ2-3, with 8 bases aligning to TRBD2. Input material: adjacent normal tissue. The sequence derives from a female donor with papillary thyroid cancer or a benign thyroid nodule (not recorded which). Some clones in this sample may be carry-over from other donors' samples. The chain's CDR3 is CASSLTAGGGGRTDTQYF. DNA of the CDR3: TGTGCCAGCAGCTTAACGGCGGGTGGCGGGGGGCGCACAGATACGCAGTATTTT.